The entry that follows covers one T cell receptor (beta chain) sequence. This could be a read error, since a much larger clone is one nucleotide away. This entry comes from a study of patients and donors after allogeneic stem cell transplantation. V was clipped by 3 bases and J by 7 bases, with 12 bases between them. Germline CDR1 SQVTM, CDR2 ANQGSEA. The CDR3 contains 12 residues. TCRdb re-called the RT-PCR reads with MiXCR, one entry per CDR3 protein. The table includes under 200,000 distinct CDR3 sequences, approximately 30% detected once. Sequencing used blood, either unsorted or a sorted T cell fraction (not recorded which). The chain couples TRBV29-1 to TRBJ1-1; D may be TRBD1 (5 bases). The clonotype was recovered from a human donor who was either an allogeneic HSCT recipient or a stem cell or donor lymphocyte infusion donor (not recorded which). It is not recorded whose cells these are; they may come from a transplant donor. CDR3 sequence reads: CSVDRQHSEAFF. In DNA form, the CDR3 reads TGCAGCGTTGACCGACAGCACAGTGAAGCTTTCTTT.